These 28 T cell receptor beta chains originate from one sample sequenced in a study of PD-1 blockade in mismatch repair-deficient tumors. The protocol was immunoSEQ multiplex PCR, while the TCRdb copy is restricted to in-frame clones and leaves out a portion. Of 12,000 to 15,000 clones listed, approximately 80% were seen once; the top ten hold 1.8%. Sequenced material: PBMCs, taken roughly 15 weeks after starting pembrolizumab. The origin of the receptors is an adult with mismatch repair-deficient cancer.

The V and J genes are TRBV30 and TRBJ1-4, with 9 bases fitting TRBD1. Germline V gives CDR1 GTSNPN, CDR2 SVGIG (reference sequence). After removal of 5 bases from V and 8 bases from J, the junction contained 6 bases not matched to a gene. The CDR3 loop spans 13 amino acids. The CDR3 spells CAWGTGRSEKLFF. CDR3 bases: TGTGCCTGGGGGACAGGGAGAAGCGAAAAACTGTTTTTT.

The V call is TRBV10-1, the J call TRBJ1-4, with a tentative D call TRBD1 (5 bases). From germline, CDR1 is WNHNN and CDR2 SYGVQD (reference sequence). The V end lost 9 bases, the J end lost 8 bases, and 16 bases lay between the germline ends. This CDR3 has 13 amino acids. DNA of the CDR3: TGCGCCAGGTTGGCGGGGGTTCGAGAAAAACTGTTTTTT. Protein product: CARLAGVREKLFF.

The sample holds a few counts of this clone. V usage is TRBV30 and J usage is TRBJ2-7; 8 nucleotides line up with TRBD2. The CDR3 spans 14 residues. V shed 0 bases, J shed 5 bases, and the junction held 6 bases outside the gene matches. Germline CDR1 and CDR2: GTSNPN and SVGIG (reference sequence). CDR3 bases: TGTGCCTGGAGTGTACTCGCGGGAGGAAACGAGCAGTACTTC. As protein: CAWSVLAGGNEQYF.

In this sample, this clone turned up a few times. The genes are TRBV18 and TRBJ2-7, with D perhaps matching TRBD1 (6 bases). The CDR3 is 12 residues long. The germline CDR1 and CDR2 sequences are KGHSH and LQKENI. Trimming pared 3 bases from V and 5 bases from J, leaving 8 bases between. CDR3 protein: CASSPTGDEQYF. The CDR3 DNA reads as TGTGCCAGCTCACCGACAGGAGACGAGCAGTACTTC.

This rearrangement joins TRBV9 to TRBJ2-3, with 13 positions matching TRBD2. From germline, CDR1 is SGDLS and CDR2 YYNGEE. This CDR3 is 16 amino acids long. The ends lost 3 bases at V and 5 bases at J; junction bases unmatched: 6. The CDR3 DNA reads TGTGCCAGCAGCGCTGGACTAGCGGGAGCGGTAGATACGCAGTATTTT. It is translated as CASSAGLAGAVDTQYF.

CDR3 region: CASSLEGRRGGEAFF. The CDR3 DNA sequence: TGTGCCAGCAGCTTGGAAGGACGGAGGGGGGGAGAAGCTTTCTTT. This chain uses TRBV5-5 with TRBJ1-1; a weak D match, TRBD1 (6 bases). This CDR3 has 15 amino acids. Per germline, CDR1 SGHKS and CDR2 YYEKEE (reference sequence). The ends were cut back, 0 bases at V and 8 bases at J, with 17 bases in the middle.

V usage is TRBV16 and J usage is TRBJ1-1, with D possibly being TRBD1 (6 bases). The germline V gene encodes CDR1 KGHSY and CDR2 FQNENV. This CDR3 comprises 17 residues. V shed 3 bases and J shed 4 bases, with 21 bases lying between them. The CDR3 loop reads CASSHPIGGGRGTEAFF. DNA of the CDR3: TGTGCCAGCAGCCACCCGATCGGGGGGGGCCGGGGCACTGAAGCTTTCTTT.

The gene calls are TRBV29-1 and TRBJ1-1; D is unclear. In germline, CDR1 is SQVTM, CDR2 ANQGSEA. V lost 0 bases and J lost 2, with 7 bases in between. This CDR3 region has 13 residues. The CDR3 spells CSVEELGNTEAFF. CDR3 bases: TGCAGCGTTGAAGAGCTGGGCAACACTGAAGCTTTCTTT.

CDR3 protein: CASSIMTRAVASYNEQFF. Here the CDR3 DNA reads TGTGCCAGTAGTATAATGACGAGGGCCGTAGCCTCCTACAATGAGCAGTTCTTC. The V gene is TRBV19, the J gene TRBJ2-1; D is perhaps TRBD2 (5 bases). The CDR3 extends over 18 amino acids. The germline V and J ends were trimmed by 2 bases and 0 bases, with 17 bases remaining between them. From germline, CDR1 is LNHDA and CDR2 SQIVND (reference sequence).

This clone has only one observation. This chain links TRBV5-4 with TRBJ2-1, with 12 bases matching TRBD2. The V and J ends lost 3 bases and 4 bases, in that order; junction bases with no gene match: 2. Germline V gene lookup returns CDR1 SGHNT and CDR2 YYREEE (reference sequence). The CDR3 consists of 15 residues. In nucleotides, the CDR3 is TGTGCCAGCAGCTGGGGACTAGCGGGTTACAATGAGCAGTTCTTC. As protein: CASSWGLAGYNEQFF.

The chain links TRBV27 to TRBJ2-2; no firm D call. Germline-derived CDR1 and CDR2 are MNHEY and SMNVEV (reference sequence). Trimming cost V 0 bases and J 3 bases, with 5 bases left between them. This CDR3 is 14 amino acids long. The CDR3 loop is CASSLSPDTGELFF. The CDR3 DNA is TGTGCCAGCAGTTTATCCCCAGACACCGGGGAGCTGTTTTTT.

J is TRBJ2-1 and V is TRBV5-4; TRBD2 matches at 7 bases. Germline V gene lookup returns CDR1 SGHNT and CDR2 YYREEE (reference sequence). This CDR3 is built from 16 residues. Unmatched junction bases numbered 5, after V lost 0 bases and J lost 2 bases. The CDR3 region has the DNA TGTGCCAGCAGCTTGGGGGAGGGGAAGGCCTACAATGAGCAGTTCTTC. Encoded protein: CASSLGEGKAYNEQFF.

The gene calls are TRBV28 and TRBJ2-1, with a tentative D call TRBD2 (6 bases). CDR1 and CDR2 (germline): MDHEN, SYDVKM. V was clipped by 7 bases and J by 2 bases, with 21 bases between them. This CDR3 contains 17 residues. The CDR3: CASNSPWNGRAYNEQFF. Here the CDR3 DNA reads TGTGCCAGCAACTCCCCTTGGAACGGGAGAGCCTACAATGAGCAGTTCTTC.

V usage is TRBV18 and J usage is TRBJ2-5; D gene unclear. The CDR3 contains 16 residues. Trimming left V 3 bases short and J 3 bases short, with 17 bases between. CDR1 is KGHSH and CDR2 is LQKENI in the germline V gene. The CDR3 region has the DNA TGTGCCAGCTCACCTGGCAGGCTTGGGCTGAAAGAGACCCAGTACTTC. Its protein product is CASSPGRLGLKETQYF. The full variable domain, its missing parts supplied by reference TRBV18 and TRBJ2-5, is NAGVMQNPRHLVRRRGQEARLRCSPMKGHSHVYWYRQLPEEGLKFMVYLQKENIIDESGMPKERFSAEFPKEGPSILRIQQVVRGDSAAYFCASSPGRLGLKETQYFGPGTRLLVL.

This rearrangement joins TRBV11-2 to TRBJ1-2; D ambiguous. Trimming took off 2 bases at V and 1 base at J, with 11 bases between the two ends. The CDR3 loop spans 15 amino acids. Germline V gives CDR1 SGHAT, CDR2 FQNNGV. For the CDR3, the DNA is TGTGCCAGCAGCTTATCGCCTTACGGTAACTATGGCTACACCTTC. Amino acid sequence: CASSLSPYGNYGYTF.

This clone has just one count. The chain uses TRBV9 and TRBJ2-5; tentatively, D is TRBD2 (7 bases). V lost 0 bases and J lost 4, with 19 bases in between. The CDR3 runs 17 residues. Germline CDR1 is SGDLS and CDR2 is YYNGEE. The CDR3 bases are TGTGCCAGCAGCGTAGGGGGGGGCGCGGGAATCGCAGAGACCCAGTACTTC. Protein: CASSVGGGAGIAETQYF.

The CDR3 is CASSPLNTEAFF. As DNA, the CDR3 is TGTGCCAGCAGCCCCTTGAACACTGAAGCTTTCTTT. The chain recombines TRBV7-8 with TRBJ1-1; D gene unclear. This CDR3 comprises 12 residues. Deletions cut 5 bases from V and 0 bases from J, with 4 bases between. Germline CDR1 reads SGHVS; CDR2 reads FQNEAQ.

The chain has TRBV29-1 and TRBJ2-1, with 9 positions matching TRBD1. Unmatched junction bases numbered 4, after V lost 6 bases and J lost 4 bases. CDR3 length: 13 amino acids. Germline V gene sequence: CDR1 SQVTM, CDR2 ANQGSEA. As DNA, the CDR3 is TGCAGCGTGGGAGGACAGGGGTACAATGAGCAGTTCTTC. Amino acids: CSVGGQGYNEQFF.

The count of this clone is one. The rearrangement joins TRBV5-1 to TRBJ2-2; D call uncertain. The V gene lost 5 bases and the J gene lost 3 bases, with 5 bases spanning the gap. The CDR3 extends over 12 amino acids. CDR1 and CDR2 (germline): SGHRS, YFSETQ. The CDR3 DNA is TGCGCCAGCAGTCGGGACACCGGGGAGCTGTTTTTT. It encodes CASSRDTGELFF.

This clone was observed a single time. V gene TRBV9 combines with J gene TRBJ2-7; 7 bases align to TRBD1. Germline V gives CDR1 SGDLS, CDR2 YYNGEE. The CDR3 totals 14 residues. J was trimmed by 2 bases and V by 0 bases; bases with no gene match: 2. CDR3: CASSVGGTAYEQYF. CDR3 bases: TGTGCCAGCAGCGTAGGAGGGACAGCCTACGAGCAGTACTTC. The variable domain in full, with the rest retrieved from reference TRBV9 and TRBJ2-7, is DSGVTQTPKHLITATGQRVTLRCSPRSGDLSVYWYQQSLDQGLQFLIQYYNGEERAKGNILERFSAQQFPDLHSELNLSSLELGDSALYFCASSVGGTAYEQYFGPGTRLTVT.

This chain connects TRBV5-1 to TRBJ2-3; D is possibly TRBD1 (5 bases). V lost 1 base, J lost 2 bases, and 8 bases lay in between. Per germline, CDR1 SGHRS and CDR2 YFSETQ. The CDR3 contains 14 residues. CDR3 in amino acids: CASSLTGATDTQYF. The CDR3 DNA follows: TGCGCCAGCAGCTTGACAGGAGCCACAGATACGCAGTATTTT.

This clone was recorded once. The chain recombines TRBV14 with TRBJ2-6; 8 bases line up with TRBD1. The germline V gene encodes CDR1 SGHDN and CDR2 FVKESK. The CDR3 consists of 20 residues. V shed 3 bases and J 0 bases; nucleotides not matched to a gene: 13. The CDR3 nucleotides are TGTGCCAGCAGCCACGGTATACCTAGGCAGGGGGCCTCTGGGGCCAACGTCCTGACTTTC. Residues: CASSHGIPRQGASGANVLTF.

Details on this clone: A junction end diverges from the germline sequence, so it may reflect a read error. This chain joins TRBV6-5 and TRBJ1-1; tentatively, D is TRBD1 (5 bases). Germline V lookup: CDR1 MNHEY, CDR2 SVGAGI. The CDR3 totals 12 residues. CDR3 sequence reads: CASSYSGRGEVF. The CDR3 DNA reads as TGTGCCAGCAGTTACTCCGGGAGAGGGGAGGTCTTT.

The CDR3 coding sequence is TGTGCCAGCAGCCGGGGGACTACCGGGGAGCTGTTTTTT. Amino acids: CASSRGTTGELFF. The V call is TRBV7-3, the J call TRBJ2-2; weak D call: TRBD2 (6 bases). Looked up from germline, CDR1 is SGHTA and CDR2 is FQGTGA. The CDR3 runs 13 residues. Trimming took off 5 bases at V and 5 bases at J, with 9 bases between the two ends.

This clone came up once. The gene calls are TRBV13 and TRBJ2-1; 7 bases line up with TRBD1. The CDR3 runs to 14 residues. Unmatched junction bases numbered 5, after V lost 4 bases and J lost 5 bases. Germline V gene sequence: CDR1 PRHDT, CDR2 FYEKMQ (reference sequence). CDR3 DNA sequence: TGTGCCAGCAGCTCGAACAGGGGTCACAATGAGCAGTTCTTC. Translation gives CASSSNRGHNEQFF.

A word on this clone: Other DNA sequences of this sample code for an identical CDR3. The rearrangement links TRBV27 to TRBJ2-2; maybe TRBD2 (6 bases). This CDR3 spans 14 amino acids. Germline V lookup: CDR1 MNHEY, CDR2 SMNVEV (reference sequence). The V end lost 2 bases, the J end lost 6 bases, and 10 bases lay between the germline ends. CDR3 in amino acids: CASSLGSSAGELFF. CDR3 coding DNA: TGTGCCAGCAGTTTAGGCTCTAGCGCCGGGGAGCTGTTTTTT.

In its sample, this clone was seen a few times. J is TRBJ2-7 and V is TRBV5-4; 7 positions match TRBD1. With V trimmed by 4 bases and J by 7 bases, 8 bases remained unmatched. Germline assignment: CDR1 SGHNT and CDR2 YYREEE (reference sequence). This CDR3 is built from 13 residues. The CDR3 sequence is CASSPGGSGEQYF. CDR3 DNA: TGTGCCAGCAGCCCAGGGGGTAGTGGGGAGCAGTACTTC. Together with reference TRBV5-4 and TRBJ2-7, the CDR3 gives the full variable domain: ETGVTQSPTHLIKTRGQQVTLRCSSQSGHNTVSWYQQALGQGPQFIFQYYREEENGRGNFPPRFSGLQFPNYSSELNVNALELDDSALYLCASSPGGSGEQYFGPGTRLTVT.

The chain has TRBV28 and TRBJ2-3, with TRBD2 matching over 9 bases. The germline gives CDR1 MDHEN, CDR2 SYDVKM. Trimming took 2 bases from V and 8 from J; bases not matched to a gene: 8. There are 15 residues in the CDR3. The CDR3 here is CASSLVAGASRTQYF. DNA of the CDR3: TGTGCCAGCAGTTTAGTAGCGGGAGCGTCGCGTACGCAGTATTTT.